This TCR beta chain was captured by sequencing in a study of CD8 T cells in Susac syndrome. Germline-derived CDR1 and CDR2 are SGDLS and YYNGEE. CDR3 length: 15 amino acids. Trimming took off 3 bases at V and 5 bases at J, with 15 bases between the two ends. With random hexamers, reverse transcription was performed on roughly 0.5 to 1 ug of RNA. Across 54 Vbeta and 13 Jbeta, TCR beta CDR3 was amplified with immunoSEQ multiplex PCR. One entry per CDR3 protein results from TCRdb running MiXCR on the immunoSEQ multiplex PCR reads. The top ten clones hold more than 0.09% of a sample with 100,000 to 150,000 distinct CDR3 sequences, around 96% of them seen once. From blood CD8+ and CD4+ T cells, the TCR beta chain was sequenced. TEMRA cells underwent FACS enrichment and CD8+ and CD4+ T cells underwent negative isolation.

This chain joins TRBV9 and TRBJ2-1; D is possibly TRBD1 (6 bases). The source of this sequence is a human donor in good health. Sequencing input: CD4+ T cells from PBMCs. This CDR3 is CASSDQHTGNNEQFF. The DNA of the CDR3 is TGTGCCAGCAGCGACCAACACACAGGGAACAATGAGCAGTTCTTC.